Following are 21 T cell receptor beta chains from one sample sequenced in a study of early T cells in non-severe SARS-CoV-2 infection. TCRdb re-analysed the 5' RACE reads in MiXCR, keeping a single row per CDR3 protein. The repertoire includes around 67,000 distinct CDR3 sequences, approximately 12% of them detected once, and 1.3% sits in the top ten. The sequenced sample was whole blood. Receptors originate from an adult who was a healthcare worker with PCR-confirmed SARS-CoV-2 infection or an uninfected control (not recorded which).

Turning to this clonotype: Being one base from a much bigger clone, this may be a read error. The chain is built from TRBV6-1 and TRBJ2-3; 9 nucleotides agree with TRBD1. Germline V CDR1 and CDR2: MNHNS, SASEGT. The CDR3 length is 14 residues. The V and J ends lost 1 base and 4 bases, in that order; junction bases with no gene match: 0. In nucleotides, the CDR3 is TGTGCCAGCAGTGAAGGACAGGGGGCAGATACGCAGTATTTT. It yields the protein CASSEGQGADTQYF.

This clonotype was seen many times. The rearrangement joins TRBV11-2 to TRBJ2-7; unclear D gene. Germline lookup yields CDR1 SGHAT and CDR2 FQNNGV. The CDR3 has 15 residues. V gave up 6 bases and J gave up 1 base, with 16 bases separating them. In DNA form, the CDR3 reads TGTGCCAGCAGGCCCTATGGAATGATATCCTACGAGCAGTACTTC. Residues: CASRPYGMISYEQYF.

The rearrangement joins TRBV4-3 to TRBJ2-1; TRBD2 aligns across 12 bases. The germline gives CDR1 LGHNA, CDR2 YSLEER. The trim removed 1 base at V and 0 bases at J, leaving 10 bases unmatched. The CDR3 covers 20 residues. This CDR3 reads CASSQALAGGTRSSYNEQFF. CDR3 nucleotides: TGCGCCAGCAGCCAAGCTCTAGCGGGGGGGACAAGGAGCTCCTACAATGAGCAGTTCTTC.

This clonotype was counted at least ten times. The chain is built from TRBV27 and TRBJ1-1, with a weak D call TRBD1 (5 bases). The CDR3 totals 13 residues. Germline values: CDR1 MNHEY, CDR2 SMNVEV (reference sequence). Deletions cut 6 bases from V and 6 bases from J, with 14 bases between. The CDR3 sequence: CASRMGKGAEAFF. The CDR3 DNA reads as TGTGCCAGCAGAATGGGGAAAGGGGCTGAAGCTTTCTTT.

This clonotype was seen many times. Given a much more abundant clone one base away, this may be a read error. The genes are TRBV7-8 and TRBJ1-5; TRBD1 matches at 7 bases. The trim removed 5 bases at V and 3 bases at J, leaving 4 bases unmatched. Germline assignment: CDR1 SGHVS and CDR2 FQNEAQ. The CDR3 is 14 amino acids. CDR3 residues: CASSQDRVNQPQHF. DNA of the CDR3: TGTGCCAGCAGCCAAGACAGGGTCAATCAGCCCCAGCATTTT.

The chain uses TRBV15 and TRBJ1-6; D ambiguous. CDR1 is LNHNV and CDR2 is YYDKDF in the germline V gene (reference sequence). Trimming cost V 5 bases and J 0 bases, with 11 bases left between them. This CDR3 has 16 residues. In DNA, the CDR3 is TGTGCCACCAGCTCTCATGTGGGCTCCTATAATTCACCCCTCCACTTT. It translates to CATSSHVGSYNSPLHF.

This clonotype was observed many times. This chain connects TRBV19 to TRBJ1-2, with 9 positions matching TRBD1. CDR1 and CDR2 from the germline V gene are LNHDA and SQIVND (reference sequence). CDR3 length equals 14 residues. After removal of 7 bases from V and 4 bases from J, the junction contained 7 bases not matched to a gene. In DNA form, the CDR3 reads TGTGCCAGTACCGATTTGACAGGGGGCTATGGCTACACCTTC. Translation gives CASTDLTGGYGYTF.

This clonotype was recorded many times. The J gene is TRBJ2-1, the V gene TRBV9; D remains ambiguous. The CDR3 runs to 16 residues. V lost 0 bases and J 1 base, leaving 11 bases between the germline ends. Germline-derived CDR1 and CDR2 are SGDLS and YYNGEE. The CDR3 nucleotides are TGTGCCAGCAGCGTAGTGGCTAGATGGTCCTACAATGAGCAGTTCTTC. It yields the protein CASSVVARWSYNEQFF.

There are many counts of this clonotype. The rearrangement uses TRBV6-5 and TRBJ1-2; 11 bases align to TRBD1. Unmatched junction bases numbered 3, after V lost 4 bases and J lost 8 bases. Germline CDR1 and CDR2: MNHEY and SVGAGI. The CDR3 loop spans 13 amino acids. The CDR3 DNA reads TGTGCCAGCAGTTCCGGGACAGGGGGAGGCTACACCTTC. This codes for CASSSGTGGGYTF.

This clonotype was counted ten times or more. V gene TRBV11-2 combines with J gene TRBJ2-5, with TRBD2 matching 14 bases. Germline lookup yields CDR1 SGHAT and CDR2 FQNNGV. The length of the CDR3 is 16 residues. The V segment lost 3 bases and the J segment 4 bases; nucleotides outside the gene matches: 4. CDR3 region: CASSFTGLAGVETQYF. CDR3 coding DNA: TGTGCCAGCAGCTTTACGGGACTAGCGGGAGTAGAGACCCAGTACTTC.

This clonotype was detected many times. The genes are TRBV28 and TRBJ2-3; the D gene is possibly TRBD1 (6 bases). Germline CDR1 and CDR2: MDHEN and SYDVKM. This CDR3 is built from 15 residues. Between the trimmed V and J ends, which lost 4 bases and 3 bases, there was a span of 14 bases. The CDR3 sequence: CASSSQGGMTDTQYF. The CDR3, as DNA: TGTGCCAGCAGTTCACAGGGTGGGATGACAGATACGCAGTATTTT.

This clonotype came up many times. V is TRBV13 and J is TRBJ2-7; D possibly corresponds to TRBD2 (6 bases). V lost 3 bases and J lost 0, with 9 bases in between. The CDR3 is 14 residues long. Germline CDR1 PRHDT, CDR2 FYEKMQ (reference sequence). CDR3 sequence (DNA): TGTGCCAGCAGCTTTGCCGGGAGCTCCTACGAGCAGTACTTC. Translating it yields CASSFAGSSYEQYF.

This clonotype was seen at least ten times. The rearrangement uses TRBV4-2 and TRBJ2-2, with a possible D match to TRBD1 (5 bases). The ends were cut back, 0 bases at V and 13 bases at J, with 9 bases in the middle. The germline V gene has CDR1 LGHNA and CDR2 YNFKEQ. The CDR3 covers 12 residues. CDR3 in DNA: TGTGCCAGCAGCCAAGATCCAGGGTCGCTGTTTTTT. This gives the protein CASSQDPGSLFF.

This clonotype was seen repeatedly, ten times or more. This chain links TRBV6-4 with TRBJ2-7; 9 bases are shared with TRBD2. The germline V gene encodes CDR1 MRHNA and CDR2 SNTAGT. V was clipped by 2 bases and J by 0 bases; unmatched bases: 5. The CDR3 runs to 16 residues. This CDR3 reads CASSDGTSPDSYEQYF. The CDR3 region has the DNA TGTGCCAGCAGTGACGGGACTAGCCCCGACTCCTACGAGCAGTACTTC.

The table lists this clonotype with many counts. The chain recombines TRBV12-3 or TRBV12-4 with TRBJ2-6; D tentatively fits TRBD1 or TRBD2 (5 bases each). V lost 6 bases and J lost 0, with 9 bases in between. CDR3 length equals 15 residues. In nucleotides, the CDR3 is TGTGCCAGCAGGGGGGACGGCTCTGGGGCCAACGTCCTGACTTTC. Amino acids: CASRGDGSGANVLTF.

This clonotype showed up many times. This CDR3 reads CASSQVGDSPLHF. The CDR3 nucleotides are TGTGCCAGCAGCCAAGTTGGGGATTCACCCCTCCACTTT. The chain is built from TRBV14 and TRBJ1-6; D is uncertain. This CDR3 is 13 amino acids long. Trimming shortened V by 1 base and J by 8 bases, and 6 bases separated the two germline ends. CDR1 SGHDN and CDR2 FVKESK come from the germline V gene.

This clonotype was detected many times. In nucleotides, the CDR3 is TGTGCCAGCAGTTTCGGGCTAGCCAACACAGATACGCAGTATTTT. Amino acid sequence: CASSFGLANTDTQYF. This chain joins TRBV12-3 or TRBV12-4 and TRBJ2-3; D is perhaps TRBD2 (5 bases). The CDR3 is 15 amino acids. V gave up 3 bases and J gave up 2 bases, with 12 bases separating them.

This clonotype has a handful of counts. The genes are TRBV15 and TRBJ2-1; TRBD2 matches at 13 bases. The germline CDR1 and CDR2 sequences are LNHNV and YYDKDF (reference sequence). CDR3 size: 17 residues. Trimming took 5 bases from V and 7 from J; bases not matched to a gene: 11. The CDR3 DNA sequence: TGTGCCACCAGCCACGATACTAGCGGGAGGGCCGAGAATGAGCAGTTCTTC. Its translation is CATSHDTSGRAENEQFF.

This clonotype was detected many times. CDR3: CASSGRALPSEQYF. The DNA of the CDR3 is TGTGCCAGCAGTGGGAGGGCCTTACCGAGCGAGCAGTACTTC. The chain combines TRBV27 with TRBJ2-7, with 7 bases that match TRBD2. V lost 5 bases and J lost 6; bases outside the gene matches: 10. Looked up from germline, CDR1 is MNHEY and CDR2 is SMNVEV (reference sequence). The CDR3 is 14 residues long.

This clonotype has ten or more counts. The gene calls are TRBV9 and TRBJ2-1, with D unclear. Germline lookup yields CDR1 SGDLS and CDR2 YYNGEE. The CDR3 has 13 residues. V dropped 1 base and J dropped 10 bases, with 12 bases sitting between them. This chain's CDR3 is CASSVTHSNEQFF. The CDR3 DNA sequence: TGTGCCAGCAGCGTAACCCACAGCAACGAGCAGTTCTTC. The full variable domain, with the rest looked up from reference TRBV9 and TRBJ2-1, is DSGVTQTPKHLITATGQRVTLRCSPRSGDLSVYWYQQSLDQGLQFLIQYYNGEERAKGNILERFSAQQFPDLHSELNLSSLELGDSALYFCASSVTHSNEQFFGPGTRLTVL.

The chain combines TRBV29-1 with TRBJ2-5, with D tentatively TRBD1 (6 bases). V was clipped by 7 bases and J by 2 bases, with 8 bases between them. Germline CDR1 SQVTM, CDR2 ANQGSEA. The CDR3 consists of 11 residues. CDR3 DNA: TGCAGCGCTGGACAGCAAGAGACCCAGTACTTC. It specifies CSAGQQETQYF.